This TCR beta chain is from a study of CD8+CD57+ T cells in acquired aplastic anemia. The germline V gene has CDR1 SGHVS and CDR2 FQNEAQ. Trimming shortened V by 3 bases and J by 4 bases, and 25 bases separated the two germline ends. This CDR3 is built from 18 residues. Investigators profiled TCR beta VDJ and CDR3 from genomic DNA template. TCRdb re-called the reads through MiXCR, storing one row per CDR3 protein. The sample includes approximately 260,000 distinct CDR3 sequences, 82% of them seen just once. Patients chosen for sequencing had CD8+CD57+ cells that had expanded, as shown by flow cytometry.

Source material: sorted CD4+, CD8+, or CD8+CD57+ T cells (not recorded which) from PBMCs. This chain uses TRBV7-8 with TRBJ2-7; D not resolved. The receptor comes from a human donor with aplastic anemia. CDR3 coding DNA: TGTGCCAGCAGCTTTCCGCCAGGTCCCGATACCCTTTATTACGAGCAGTACGTC. Protein product: CASSFPPGPDTLYYEQYV.